This T cell receptor beta chain emerged from a study of blood T cell repertoires in COVID-19. TCRdb keeps only in-frame clones here, not all; method: immunoSEQ multiplex PCR. The repertoire holds some 120,000 clones, around 64% seen once, with approximately 0.79% in the top ten. CDR1 is SEHNR, CDR2 FQNEAQ, per germline (reference sequence). This CDR3 contains 14 residues. V was clipped by 5 bases and J by 0 bases, with 8 bases between them. The V gene is TRBV7-9, the J gene TRBJ1-3; unclear D gene. Input material: peripheral blood. The TCR sequence derives from a human donor with acute or convalescent COVID-19. The donor label of this sample is uncertain. The CDR3 loop is CASSPRYSGNTIYF. The CDR3 DNA follows: TGTGCCAGCAGCCCCAGGTACTCTGGAAACACCATATATTTT.